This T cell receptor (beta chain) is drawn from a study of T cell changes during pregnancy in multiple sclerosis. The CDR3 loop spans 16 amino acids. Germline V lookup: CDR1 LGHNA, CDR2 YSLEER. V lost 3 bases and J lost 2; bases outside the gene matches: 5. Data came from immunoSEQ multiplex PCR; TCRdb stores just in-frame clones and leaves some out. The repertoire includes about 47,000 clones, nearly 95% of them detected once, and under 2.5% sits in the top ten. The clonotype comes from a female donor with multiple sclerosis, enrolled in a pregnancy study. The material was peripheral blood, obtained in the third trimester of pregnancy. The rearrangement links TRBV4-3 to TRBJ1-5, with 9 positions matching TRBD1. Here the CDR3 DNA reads TGCGCCAGCAGCCAGGATCGACAGGGGGGCAATCAGCCCCAGCATTTT. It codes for CASSQDRQGGNQPQHF.